These T cell receptor beta chains were read from a single sample in a study of T cell changes during pregnancy in multiple sclerosis. Profiled with immunoSEQ multiplex PCR; TCRdb holds only in-frame clones, not every one. The sample has tens of thousands of clones; around 94% are singletons. The sample consisted of peripheral blood, taken in the third trimester of pregnancy. Every receptor here comes from a female donor with multiple sclerosis, enrolled in a pregnancy study. Each CDR3 is given with its conserved first and last residue. The D gene is left open where the match is weak. The size field is filled for only some rows; it gives once, few, many or a size class.

CDR3: CASNVGGRDQPQHF; DNA: TGTGCCAGCAATGTGGGGGGTAGAGATCAGCCCCAGCATTTT; size: few; length: 14; V: TRBV7-9; J: TRBJ1-5; D: -
CDR3: CASSGGGNTGELFF; DNA: TGTGCCAGCAGCGGGGGCGGGAACACCGGGGAGCTGTTTTTT; size: once; length: 14; V: TRBV9; J: TRBJ2-2; D: -
CDR3: CASSEGRGGEQFF; DNA: TGCGCCAGCAGTGAGGGGCGGGGAGGTGAGCAGTTCTTC; size: -; length: 13; V: TRBV10-2; J: TRBJ2-1; D: -
CDR3: CASSFVGGQYEQYF; DNA: TGTGCCAGCAGTTTTGTAGGGGGACAGTACGAGCAGTACTTC; size: once; length: 14; V: TRBV28; J: TRBJ2-7; D: TRBD1
CDR3: CASSEPGGGYTF; DNA: TGTGCCAGCAGTGAACCAGGGGGCGGCTACACCTTC; size: -; length: 12; V: TRBV2; J: TRBJ1-2; D: TRBD1
CDR3: CASSEQDRWNEKLFF; DNA: TGTGCCAGCAGCGAACAAGACAGGTGGAATGAAAAACTGTTTTTT; size: -; length: 15; V: TRBV9; J: TRBJ1-4; D: -
CDR3: CSVKRDRNTEAFF; DNA: TGCAGCGTCAAACGGGACAGGAACACTGAAGCTTTCTTT; size: few; length: 13; V: TRBV29-1; J: TRBJ1-1; D: TRBD1
CDR3: CASSLGVRSGRSYNEQFF; DNA: TGTGCCAGCAGCTTGGGGGTGAGAAGCGGGAGATCCTACAATGAGCAGTTCTTC; size: -; length: 18; V: TRBV5-4; J: TRBJ2-1; D: TRBD2
CDR3: CAWTGAAKYGYTF; DNA: TGTGCCTGGACAGGGGCCGCTAAGTATGGCTACACCTTC; size: -; length: 13; V: TRBV30; J: TRBJ1-2; D: -
CDR3: CAISDPTGYEQFF; DNA: TGTGCCATCAGTGACCCGACAGGCTATGAGCAGTTCTTC; size: -; length: 13; V: TRBV10-3; J: TRBJ2-1; D: -
CDR3: CATGLNTGELFF; DNA: TGTGCCACCGGACTGAACACCGGGGAGCTGTTTTTT; size: -; length: 12; V: TRBV11-2; J: TRBJ2-2; D: -
CDR3: CASSLSSGSGADTQYF; DNA: TGCGCCAGCAGCTTATCTAGCGGGAGTGGGGCAGATACGCAGTATTTT; size: -; length: 16; V: TRBV5-1; J: TRBJ2-3; D: TRBD2
CDR3: CASSTGTGVNEKLFF; DNA: TGTGCCAGCAGTACCGGGACAGGGGTTAATGAAAAACTGTTTTTT; size: -; length: 15; V: TRBV6-1; J: TRBJ1-4; D: TRBD1
CDR3: CASSLVQGDNEQFF; DNA: TGCGCCAGCAGCTTGGTTCAGGGCGACAATGAGCAGTTCTTC; size: -; length: 14; V: TRBV5-1; J: TRBJ2-1; D: -
CDR3: CSAPNSYEQYF; DNA: TGCAGTGCTCCAAATTCCTACGAGCAGTACTTC; size: -; length: 11; V: TRBV20-1; J: TRBJ2-7; D: -
CDR3: CASSSLGTRFGGYTF; DNA: TGTGCCAGCAGCTCTCTCGGGACTAGGTTTGGGGGCTACACCTTC; size: -; length: 15; V: TRBV28; J: TRBJ1-2; D: -
CDR3: CASSPGQGASGANVLTF; DNA: TGTGCCAGCTCACCTGGACAGGGGGCTTCTGGGGCCAACGTCCTGACTTTC; size: -; length: 17; V: TRBV18; J: TRBJ2-6; D: TRBD1
CDR3: CASSPRGVQNIQYF; DNA: TGCGCCAGCAGCCCCAGGGGGGTCCAAAACATTCAGTACTTC; size: -; length: 14; V: TRBV4-3; J: TRBJ2-4; D: -
CDR3: CASSLRTSGRDEQFF; DNA: TGTGCCAGCAGCTTGAGGACTAGCGGGAGAGATGAGCAGTTCTTC; size: -; length: 15; V: TRBV11-3; J: TRBJ2-1; D: TRBD2
CDR3: CASSLSGTSGQEYF; DNA: TGTGCCAGCAGTTTATCAGGGACTAGCGGCCAAGAGTACTTC; size: -; length: 14; V: TRBV27; J: TRBJ2-7; D: TRBD2
CDR3: CASSQSFWQGSSGANVLTF; DNA: TGCGCCAGCAGTCAATCGTTTTGGCAGGGAAGCTCTGGGGCCAACGTCCTGACTTTC; size: -; length: 19; V: TRBV23-1; J: TRBJ2-6; D: -
CDR3: CASSPRGKLGNEQFF; DNA: TGTGCCAGCTCACCACGGGGCAAACTGGGGAATGAGCAGTTCTTC; size: -; length: 15; V: TRBV18; J: TRBJ2-1; D: -
CDR3: CASSIREAGAGTDTQYF; DNA: TGTGCCAGTAGTATCCGGGAAGCGGGAGCGGGCACAGATACGCAGTATTTT; size: once; length: 17; V: TRBV19; J: TRBJ2-3; D: TRBD2
CDR3: CASSQDSSVGYGYTF; DNA: TGTGCCAGCAGCCAAGATTCCAGCGTGGGCTATGGCTACACCTTC; size: -; length: 15; V: TRBV4-2; J: TRBJ1-2; D: -
CDR3: CASSTRTGLVSYEQYF; DNA: TGTGCCAGTAGTACTCGGACAGGGTTGGTATCCTACGAGCAGTACTTC; size: -; length: 16; V: TRBV19; J: TRBJ2-7; D: TRBD1
CDR3: CASSEMTLTQYF; DNA: TGTGCCAGCAGTGAAATGACTTTAACCCAGTACTTC; size: -; length: 12; V: TRBV6-1; J: TRBJ2-5; D: -
CDR3: CASSTLAGGGTDTQYF; DNA: TGCGCCAGCAGCACACTAGCGGGAGGGGGCACAGATACGCAGTATTTT; size: -; length: 16; V: TRBV5-1; J: TRBJ2-3; D: TRBD2
CDR3: CASSYWGQGANGYTF; DNA: TGTGCCAGCAGTTACTGGGGACAGGGGGCGAATGGCTACACCTTC; size: -; length: 15; V: TRBV6-6; J: TRBJ1-2; D: TRBD1
CDR3: CASSSGLAGYEQYF; DNA: TGTGCCAGCAGCTCGGGACTAGCAGGCTACGAGCAGTACTTC; size: -; length: 14; V: TRBV7-2; J: TRBJ2-7; D: TRBD2
CDR3: CASSLIRQGHGYTF; DNA: TGTGCCAGCAGCCTCATCAGACAGGGGCATGGCTACACCTTC; size: -; length: 14; V: TRBV28; J: TRBJ1-2; D: TRBD1
CDR3: CASSSKKNTEAFF; DNA: TGTGCCAGCAGTTCCAAAAAGAACACTGAAGCTTTCTTT; size: -; length: 13; V: TRBV7-6; J: TRBJ1-1; D: -
CDR3: CASSSGQGQGNNSPLHF; DNA: TGTGCCAGCAGCTCGGGACAGGGGCAGGGGAATAATTCACCCCTCCACTTT; size: -; length: 17; V: TRBV5-4; J: TRBJ1-6; D: TRBD1
CDR3: CASSYSTGGVNTQYF; DNA: TGTGCCAGCAGTTACTCGACAGGGGGCGTCAATACGCAGTATTTT; size: -; length: 15; V: TRBV6-6; J: TRBJ2-3; D: TRBD1
CDR3: CASSVFGEGSNEQFF; DNA: TGTGCCAGCAGCGTCTTCGGCGAGGGATCCAATGAGCAGTTCTTC; size: -; length: 15; V: TRBV11-3; J: TRBJ2-1; D: -
CDR3: CASSLRTSGPQNYNEQFF; DNA: TGTGCCAGCAGCCTCCGCACTAGCGGTCCCCAGAACTACAATGAGCAGTTCTTC; size: -; length: 18; V: TRBV4-2; J: TRBJ2-1; D: TRBD2
CDR3: CASSYPSGSGTDTQYF; DNA: TGTGCCAGCAGTTACCCTAGCGGGAGTGGGACAGATACGCAGTATTTT; size: -; length: 16; V: TRBV7-6; J: TRBJ2-3; D: TRBD2
CDR3: CASLQGAYNEQFF; DNA: TGTGCCAGCCTACAGGGGGCTTACAATGAGCAGTTCTTC; size: -; length: 13; V: TRBV18; J: TRBJ2-1; D: TRBD1
CDR3: CASSSRPGQMNTEAFF; DNA: TGTGCCAGCAGCTCCCGCCCCGGACAGATGAACACTGAAGCTTTCTTT; size: -; length: 16; V: TRBV7-2; J: TRBJ1-1; D: -
CDR3: CASSLGWGDEQFF; DNA: TGTGCCAGCAGTCTCGGGTGGGGGGATGAGCAGTTCTTC; size: -; length: 13; V: TRBV25-1; J: TRBJ2-1; D: -
CDR3: CASSPRGIAYGYTF; DNA: TGTGCCAGCAGCCCACGGGGAATAGCCTATGGCTACACCTTC; size: -; length: 14; V: TRBV6-1; J: TRBJ1-2; D: -
CDR3: CASSRLAGRTDTQYF; DNA: TGTGCCAGCAGCAGACTAGCGGGAAGGACAGATACGCAGTATTTT; size: -; length: 15; V: TRBV6-4; J: TRBJ2-3; D: TRBD2
CDR3: CASSPGASNEKLFF; DNA: TGTGCCAGCAGTCCAGGGGCGTCAAATGAAAAACTGTTTTTT; size: -; length: 14; V: TRBV5-6; J: TRBJ1-4; D: -
CDR3: CASSQDHSASVAFF; DNA: TGCGCCAGCAGCCAAGATCACAGTGCCTCAGTAGCTTTCTTT; size: -; length: 14; V: TRBV4-3; J: TRBJ1-1; D: -
CDR3: CASSFRGSAGELFF; DNA: TGTGCCAGCAGCTTTCGAGGGTCGGCCGGGGAGCTGTTTTTT; size: -; length: 14; V: TRBV7-7; J: TRBJ2-2; D: -